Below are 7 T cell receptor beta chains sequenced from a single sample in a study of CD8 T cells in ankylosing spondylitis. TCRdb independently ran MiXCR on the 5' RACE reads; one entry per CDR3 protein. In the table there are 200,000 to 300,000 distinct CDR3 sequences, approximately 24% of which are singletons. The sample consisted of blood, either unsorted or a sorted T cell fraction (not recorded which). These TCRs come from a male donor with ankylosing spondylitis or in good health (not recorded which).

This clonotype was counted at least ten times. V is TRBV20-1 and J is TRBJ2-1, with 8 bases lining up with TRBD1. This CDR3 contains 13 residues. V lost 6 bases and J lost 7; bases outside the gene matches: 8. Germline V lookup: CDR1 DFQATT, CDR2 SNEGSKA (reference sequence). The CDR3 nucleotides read TGCAGTGCGCCGGGACAGGTCAGGAATGAGCAGTTCTTC. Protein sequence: CSAPGQVRNEQFF.

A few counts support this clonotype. The DNA for the CDR3 is TGTGCCAGCAGTACCATTCGAGAGACCCAGTACTTC. Translated, it gives CASSTIRETQYF. The chain couples TRBV6-6 to TRBJ2-5; D not certain. With 5 bases removed from V and 4 bases from J, the gap between germline ends came to 8 bases. Per germline, CDR1 MNHNY and CDR2 SVGAGI (reference sequence). The CDR3 loop spans 12 amino acids.

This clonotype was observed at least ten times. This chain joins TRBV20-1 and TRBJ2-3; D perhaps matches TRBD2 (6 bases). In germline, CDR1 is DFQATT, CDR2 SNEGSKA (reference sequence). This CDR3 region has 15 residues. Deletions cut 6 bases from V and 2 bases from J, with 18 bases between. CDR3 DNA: TGCAGTGCAGCGGACTACCTAACCTTCACAGATACGCAGTATTTT. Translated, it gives CSAADYLTFTDTQYF.

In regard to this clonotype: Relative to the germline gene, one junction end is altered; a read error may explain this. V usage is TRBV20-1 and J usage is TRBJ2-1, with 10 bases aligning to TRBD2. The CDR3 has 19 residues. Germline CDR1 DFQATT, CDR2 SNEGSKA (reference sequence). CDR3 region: CCARDWASGGRGSYNEQFF. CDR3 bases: TGCTGTGCTAGAGATTGGGCTAGCGGGGGCCGGGGCTCCTACAATGAGCAGTTCTTC.

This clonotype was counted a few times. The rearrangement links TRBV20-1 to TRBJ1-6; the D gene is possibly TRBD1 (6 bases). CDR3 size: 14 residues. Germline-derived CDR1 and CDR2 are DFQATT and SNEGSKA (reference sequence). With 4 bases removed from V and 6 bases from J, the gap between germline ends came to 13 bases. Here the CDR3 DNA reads TGCAGTGCTAACTATGGGGGCGGTAATTCACCCCTCCACTTT. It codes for CSANYGGGNSPLHF.

The CDR3 region has the DNA TGTGCCAGCGGGGAGCAAGAGACCCAGTACTTC. Its protein product is CASGEQETQYF. V usage is TRBV12-3 or TRBV12-4 and J usage is TRBJ2-5; possible D gene TRBD2, 5 bases. The ends were cut back, 8 bases at V and 2 bases at J, with 6 bases in the middle. This CDR3 region has 11 residues.

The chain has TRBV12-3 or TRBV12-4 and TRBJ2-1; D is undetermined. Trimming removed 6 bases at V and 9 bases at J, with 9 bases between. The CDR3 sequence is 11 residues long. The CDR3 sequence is CASRLRAEQFF. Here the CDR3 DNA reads TGTGCCAGCAGATTACGGGCTGAGCAGTTCTTC.